This T cell receptor delta chain was recovered during a study of Vδ1+ human thymocytes. Study-wide results and caveats: In the thymus, TRG and TRD repertoires looked highly polyclonal with Gaussian CDR3 lengths.

This clone was observed a handful of times. Its cognate antigen is unknown. Thymocytes were sorted as CD3+ TCRVdelta1+ TCRVdelta2- after alphabeta T cell depletion. RNA was extracted from the cells and then reverse transcribed. Multiplex PCR used pooled V-gene forward primers and a constant-region reverse primer to amplify CDR3s. TCRdb applied CATT to the multiplex PCR reads for clone calling. The repertoire holds about 75,000 delta-chain clones, with 30% to 45% as singletons. This CDR3 is built from 21 residues. Germline loops: CDR1 TSWWSYY, CDR2 QGS. After removal of 2 bases from V and 2 bases from J, the junction contained 17 bases not matched to a gene.

The sequenced material came from Vdelta1+ gamma-delta thymocytes from the thymus. Subset of the sample: FACS-sorted CD3+ TCRalphabeta- TCRVdelta1+ TCRVdelta2- thymocytes. The rearrangement joins TRDV1 to TRDJ1; 13 bases are shared with TRDD3. This TCR was recovered from a boy in the first two years of life who had congenital heart surgery. As DNA, the CDR3 is TGTGCTCTTGGGGAAGCCCCGGGCCCTGACTGGGGGATACGCACTACCGATAAACTCATCTTT. Translation: CALGEAPGPDWGIRTTDKLIF.